This T cell receptor beta chain comes out of a study of T cell responses to AZD1222 COVID-19 vaccine. Study findings and constraints: Sampling captured repertoires only after the peak T cell response. Possibly, clonal diversity was underestimated; donors were largely white British and included more females.

As concerns this clone: Its target is not known.

Per the germline V gene, CDR1 is MNHEY and CDR2 is SVGAGI. CDR3 length equals 14 residues. V lost 5 bases, J lost 6 bases, and 8 bases stayed unmatched. Some second doses came at about 4 weeks and others at about 12 weeks; these were pooled. Clones were read by immunoSEQ multiplex PCR, and TCRdb kept only the in-frame ones, dropping some. Here the sample spans roughly 180,000 clones, roughly nine tenths being singletons. V is TRBV6-5 and J is TRBJ1-2; the match to TRBD1 covers 8 bases. Specimen: peripheral blood, collected 28 days after the second AZD1222 dose. The origin of this receptor is an adult who received the AZD1222 COVID-19 vaccine. The CDR3 sequence is CASSRRTGWDGYTF. The DNA for the CDR3 is TGTGCCAGCAGTAGAAGGACAGGGTGGGATGGCTACACCTTC.